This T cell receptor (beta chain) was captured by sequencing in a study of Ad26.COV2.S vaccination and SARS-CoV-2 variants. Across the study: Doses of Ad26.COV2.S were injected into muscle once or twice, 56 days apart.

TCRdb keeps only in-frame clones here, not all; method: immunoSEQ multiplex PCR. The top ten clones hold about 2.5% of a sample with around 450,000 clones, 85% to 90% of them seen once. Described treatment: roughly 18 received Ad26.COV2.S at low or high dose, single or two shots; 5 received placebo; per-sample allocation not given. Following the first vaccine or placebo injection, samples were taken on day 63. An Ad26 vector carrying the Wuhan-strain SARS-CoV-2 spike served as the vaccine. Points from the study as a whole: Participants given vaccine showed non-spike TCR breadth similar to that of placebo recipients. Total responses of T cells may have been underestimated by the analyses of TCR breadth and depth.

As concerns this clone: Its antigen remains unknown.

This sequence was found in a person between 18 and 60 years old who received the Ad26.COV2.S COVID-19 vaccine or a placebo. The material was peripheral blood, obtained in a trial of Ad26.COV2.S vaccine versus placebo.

CDR3 residues: CASSQNTGLPYEQYV. CDR3 bases: TGTGCCAGCAGCCAAAACACGGGGCTCCCCTACGAGCAGTACGTC. The V gene is TRBV4-2, the J gene TRBJ2-7; D may correspond to TRBD1 or TRBD2 (5 bases each). The CDR3 totals 15 residues. Trimming shortened V by 2 bases and J by 2 bases, and 13 bases separated the two germline ends. CDR1 is LGHNA, CDR2 YNFKEQ, per germline.